The 21 T cell receptor beta chains below all came from one sample that was sequenced in a study of CD8 T cell repertoires and HIV-1 epitope variants. Repertoires were generated with immunoSEQ multiplex PCR, while TCRdb's copy carries only in-frame clones and drops some. The repertoire holds 95,000 or so clones, with roughly four fifths as singletons. Sequencing was performed on uncultured baseline CD8+ T cells from peripheral blood mononuclear cells (PBMCs). The receptors derive from a male donor with HIV.

This chain uses TRBV7-3 with TRBJ2-3, with D uncertain. Trimming took off 5 bases at V and 6 bases at J, with 12 bases between the two ends. Germline V CDR1 and CDR2: SGHTA, FQGTGA. The CDR3 has 13 residues. CDR3 protein: CASSTSLRDTQYF. The CDR3 DNA follows: TGTGCCAGCAGCACATCTCTGCGGGATACGCAGTATTTT.

J is TRBJ1-4 and V is TRBV28; D unclear. Germline V gives CDR1 MDHEN, CDR2 SYDVKM. The CDR3 covers 14 residues. Trimming pared 8 bases from V and 5 bases from J, leaving 15 bases between. For the CDR3, the DNA is TGTGCCAGCCTCCCCGGTGTTTTGAATGAAAAACTGTTTTTT. This encodes CASLPGVLNEKLFF.

This clone has more than one count but fewer than ten. The V gene is TRBV15, the J gene TRBJ1-1, with D possibly TRBD1 on 5 matching bases. The CDR3 covers 12 residues. Germline V gene lookup returns CDR1 LNHNV and CDR2 YYDKDF (reference sequence). Trimming took 5 bases from V and 11 from J, leaving 15 bases between them. CDR3 residues: CATSRGDLKAFF. The CDR3 coding sequence is TGTGCCACCAGCCGAGGGGACCTGAAGGCTTTCTTT.

The chain has TRBV5-1 and TRBJ2-7, with 7 positions matching TRBD2. Germline CDR1 reads SGHRS; CDR2 reads YFSETQ. This CDR3 spans 15 amino acids. V lost 0 bases, J lost 4 bases, and 7 bases stayed unmatched. Here the CDR3 reads CASSLASGGTYEQYF. In DNA form, the CDR3 reads TGCGCCAGCAGCTTGGCTTCCGGGGGGACTTACGAGCAGTACTTC.

For this clone: A junction boundary mismatches the germline segment, possibly from a read error. This sequence joins TRBV7-7 and TRBJ2-5; 9 bases line up with TRBD1. The CDR3 is made up of 15 amino acids. Germline values: CDR1 SSHAT, CDR2 FNYEAQ (reference sequence). DNA for the CDR3: TGTGCTAGCAGCTCCTGGACAGGGGTCCAAGAGACCCAGTACTTC. It translates to CASSSWTGVQETQYF.

CDR3 in amino acids: CASSIWTLGSGNTIYF. The CDR3 DNA reads as TGTGCCAGCTCAATATGGACCCTGGGCTCTGGAAACACCATATATTTT. The chain links TRBV18 to TRBJ1-3, with D uncertain. Per the germline V gene, CDR1 is KGHSH and CDR2 is LQKENI. There are 16 residues in the CDR3. The germline V and J ends were trimmed by 5 bases and 0 bases, with 14 bases remaining between them.

The CDR3 reads CASSFPGSRKTEAFF. DNA for the CDR3: TGTGCCAGCAGTTTCCCGGGATCAAGGAAAACTGAAGCTTTCTTT. The genes are TRBV28 and TRBJ1-1; D remains ambiguous. The CDR3 sequence is 15 residues long. Trimming removed 3 bases from V and 5 bases from J, with 16 bases in between. Germline V gene sequence: CDR1 MDHEN, CDR2 SYDVKM.

The chain uses TRBV9 and TRBJ2-2; possibly TRBD1 for D (6 bases). The V gene's germline CDR1 is SGDLS and CDR2 YYNGEE. The V end lost 0 bases, the J end lost 5 bases, and 11 bases lay between the germline ends. This CDR3 region has 15 residues. The CDR3 DNA reads TGTGCCAGCAGCGTAGATCAGGGGAAAACCGGGGAGCTGTTTTTT. Amino acids: CASSVDQGKTGELFF.

The chain carries TRBV5-1 and TRBJ2-7; a possible D gene is TRBD1 (6 bases). Trimming cost V 0 bases and J 0 bases, with 10 bases left between them. This CDR3 has 15 residues. Germline-derived CDR1 and CDR2 are SGHRS and YFSETQ. CDR3 DNA sequence: TGCGCCAGCAGCTTGGACACAGGGAACTCCTACGAGCAGTACTTC. Translated: CASSLDTGNSYEQYF.

This clone has a handful of counts. The V and J genes are TRBV19 and TRBJ1-5, with TRBD1 as a possible D gene (6 bases). The CDR3 consists of 15 residues. The V end was cut by 3 bases, the J end by 7 bases, with 16 bases between. The germline CDR1 and CDR2 sequences are LNHDA and SQIVND (reference sequence). The CDR3 DNA reads TGTGCCAGTAGTATTCGGGCAGGGGCACCGCAGCCCCAGCATTTT. It specifies CASSIRAGAPQPQHF.

V usage is TRBV14 and J usage is TRBJ2-7; no firm D call. The CDR3 is made up of 16 amino acids. Germline V gene data show CDR1 as SGHDN and CDR2 as FVKESK. The ends were cut back, 1 base at V and 0 bases at J, with 13 bases in the middle. The CDR3 is CASSQAYPLSSYEQYF. The CDR3 region has the DNA TGTGCCAGCAGCCAAGCCTACCCTCTGAGCTCCTACGAGCAGTACTTC.

This clone came up many times. The chain uses TRBV19 and TRBJ2-1, with TRBD2 identical over 7 bases. With 5 bases clipped from V and 4 bases from J, the junction kept 8 bases outside the gene matches. Germline CDR1 is LNHDA and CDR2 is SQIVND (reference sequence). The CDR3 covers 15 residues. The CDR3 coding sequence is TGTGCCAGTAGTGTAATGGCGGGAGCATACAATGAGCAGTTCTTC. Protein sequence: CASSVMAGAYNEQFF. Together with reference TRBV19 and TRBJ2-1, the CDR3 gives the full variable domain: DGGITQSPKYLFRKEGQNVTLSCEQNLNHDAMYWYRQDPGQGLRLIYYSQIVNDFQKGDIAEGYSVSREKKESFPLTVTSAQKNPTAFYLCASSVMAGAYNEQFFGPGTRLTVL.

This chain links TRBV25-1 with TRBJ1-1; D unresolved. The germline V and J ends were trimmed by 4 bases and 4 bases, with 16 bases remaining between them. The CDR3 totals 15 residues. Germline V lookup: CDR1 MGHDK, CDR2 SYGVNS. CDR3 amino acids: CASSGQLGYRTEAFF. The CDR3 nucleotides are TGTGCCAGCAGTGGCCAGCTAGGGTATCGCACTGAAGCTTTCTTT.

The chain links TRBV6-7 to TRBJ1-1, with D uncertain. TRBV6-7 is identified as an open reading frame with a role that is uncertain. The V gene lost 5 bases and the J gene lost 5 bases, with 3 bases spanning the gap. CDR3 length: 10 residues. The CDR3 region is CASSGTEAFF. The CDR3 DNA reads as TGTGCCAGCAGTGGGACTGAAGCTTTCTTT.

The chain carries TRBV27 and TRBJ1-5; 7 bases map to TRBD1. After removal of 6 bases from V and 0 bases from J, the junction contained 11 bases not matched to a gene. In germline, CDR1 is MNHEY, CDR2 SMNVEV (reference sequence). This CDR3 is 17 amino acids long. The CDR3 region is CASSTTGPPYSNQPQHF. For the CDR3, the DNA is TGTGCCAGCAGCACGACAGGGCCTCCCTATAGCAATCAGCCCCAGCATTTT.

V and J are TRBV28 and TRBJ2-7; D might be TRBD1 (5 bases). In germline, CDR1 is MDHEN, CDR2 SYDVKM. This CDR3 is built from 14 residues. Trimming left V 5 bases short and J 1 base short, with 12 bases between. The CDR3 sequence is CASSTGYGSYEQYF. The CDR3 nucleotides read TGTGCCAGCAGTACAGGTTACGGGTCCTACGAGCAGTACTTC.

This chain's CDR3 is CASSVGQGREKLFF. As DNA, the CDR3 is TGTGCCAGCAGTGTAGGACAGGGGAGGGAAAAACTGTTTTTT. This chain uses TRBV6-5 with TRBJ1-4, with 9 bases fitting TRBD1. Germline CDR1 and CDR2: MNHEY and SVGAGI. Trimming cost V 5 bases and J 8 bases; bases outside gene matches: 6. CDR3 length: 14 amino acids.

The rearrangement uses TRBV6-5 and TRBJ2-2; D uncertain. The CDR3 has 13 residues. Germline CDR1 reads MNHEY; CDR2 reads SVGAGI. Trimming removed 0 bases from V and 11 bases from J, with 10 bases in between. The CDR3 protein is CASSYSTQSELFF. The CDR3 nucleotides read TGTGCCAGCAGTTACTCCACCCAATCCGAGCTGTTTTTT.

This clone has a count of ten or more. This chain uses TRBV6-5 with TRBJ2-6; D is unresolved. Trimming removed 6 bases at V and 9 bases at J, with 9 bases between. Germline V lookup: CDR1 MNHEY, CDR2 SVGAGI. This CDR3 has 12 residues. CDR3 region: CASSPSGNVLTF. The CDR3 DNA sequence: TGTGCCAGCAGCCCCTCGGGCAACGTCCTGACTTTC.

The J gene is TRBJ2-3, the V gene TRBV4-1; D uncertain. CDR1 MGHRA and CDR2 YSYEKL come from the germline V gene. Between the trimmed V and J ends, which lost 0 bases and 1 base, there was a span of 8 bases. The CDR3 has 15 amino acids. The CDR3: CASSQEGQRTDTQYF. The CDR3 nucleotides are TGCGCCAGCAGCCAAGAGGGTCAGCGCACAGATACGCAGTATTTT.

This chain links TRBV4-3 with TRBJ1-2; TRBD1 is a possible D gene (5 bases). The length of the CDR3 is 14 residues. Looked up from germline, CDR1 is LGHNA and CDR2 is YSLEER. V was clipped by 3 bases and J by 8 bases, with 16 bases between them. The CDR3, as DNA: TGCGCCAGCAGCCAGGGACCCGGGTATGGGGGCTACACCTTC. Translation gives CASSQGPGYGGYTF.